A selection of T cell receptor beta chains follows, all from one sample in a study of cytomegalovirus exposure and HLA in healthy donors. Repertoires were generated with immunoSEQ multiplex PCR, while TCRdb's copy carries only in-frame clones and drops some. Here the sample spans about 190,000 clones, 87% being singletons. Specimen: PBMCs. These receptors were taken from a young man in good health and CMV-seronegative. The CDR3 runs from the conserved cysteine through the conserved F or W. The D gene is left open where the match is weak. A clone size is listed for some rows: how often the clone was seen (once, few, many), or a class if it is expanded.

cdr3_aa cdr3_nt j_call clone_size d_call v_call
CASSWQGGKSSYEQYF TGTGCCAGTAGCTGGCAGGGAGGGAAGAGCTCCTACGAGCAGTACTTC TRBJ2-7 - TRBD2 TRBV19
CASSWGVGTEAFF TGTGCCAGCAGCTGGGGGGTTGGCACTGAAGCTTTCTTT TRBJ1-1 - - TRBV11-1
CASSQGQGVIDYGYTF TGCGCCAGCAGCCAAGGACAGGGAGTTATCGACTATGGCTACACCTTC TRBJ1-2 - TRBD1 TRBV4-1
CASSYDRGYTEAFF TGTGCCAGCAGCTACGACAGGGGCTACACTGAAGCTTTCTTT TRBJ1-1 - TRBD1 TRBV11-2
CASSVTQGVAEKLFF TGTGCCAGCAGCGTAACCCAGGGCGTCGCCGAAAAACTGTTTTTT TRBJ1-4 - - TRBV9
CASSPPTGQMTYEQYF TGTGCCAGCAGCCCCCCGACCGGCCAAATGACATACGAGCAGTACTTC TRBJ2-7 - - TRBV5-8
CASSLVTGPYEQYF TGTGCCAGCAGCTTAGTTACAGGACCCTACGAGCAGTACTTC TRBJ2-7 - - TRBV11-2
CASSPLLGEKLFF TGTGCCAGCAGTCCCCTCCTAGGTGAAAAACTGTTTTTT TRBJ1-4 - - TRBV6-6
CATSRDWATQETQYF TGTGCCACCAGCAGAGATTGGGCTACCCAAGAGACCCAGTACTTC TRBJ2-5 - - TRBV15
CASSVGGQGVGEQFF TGTGCCAGCAGCGTGGGGGGACAGGGAGTCGGTGAGCAGTTCTTC TRBJ2-1 few TRBD1 TRBV9
CASSTAGVGFYGYTF TGTGCCAGCAGTACAGCCGGGGTAGGCTTTTATGGCTACACCTTC TRBJ1-2 once - TRBV28
CASSADNSYEQYF TGTGCCAGCAGCGCTGACAACTCCTACGAGCAGTACTTC TRBJ2-7 - - TRBV5-4
CASTTGRDGYTF TGTGCCAGTACGACGGGGAGGGATGGCTACACCTTC TRBJ1-2 - - TRBV19
CASRDRGNYGYTF TGTGCCAGCAGGGACAGGGGAAACTATGGCTACACCTTC TRBJ1-2 - TRBD1 TRBV6-5
CASSRQGASSDEQFF TGTGCCAGCAGTCGACAGGGGGCTAGCTCCGATGAGCAGTTCTTC TRBJ2-1 - TRBD1 TRBV6-4
CASSQEQAPNTGELFF TGCGCCAGCAGCCAAGAACAGGCCCCGAACACCGGGGAGCTGTTTTTT TRBJ2-2 - - TRBV4-1
CASGRRQGVTNEKLFF TGTGCCAGCGGAAGGCGACAGGGAGTAACTAATGAAAAACTGTTTTTT TRBJ1-4 - TRBD1 TRBV27
CASSIDGGYNSPLHF TGTGCCAGTAGTATAGACGGGGGATATAATTCACCCCTCCACTTT TRBJ1-6 - - TRBV19
CASSEGRSSYNEQFF TGCGCCAGCAGTGAAGGCCGGAGCTCCTACAATGAGCAGTTCTTC TRBJ2-1 - - TRBV10-1
CASRLGVKTYNEQFF TGTGCCAGTAGATTAGGGGTGAAAACGTACAATGAGCAGTTCTTC TRBJ2-1 - - TRBV19
CASSPTRRHLSYEQYF TGTGCCAGCAGCCCTACGCGCAGGCACCTCTCCTACGAGCAGTACTTC TRBJ2-7 few - TRBV21-1
CATRTGGDQPQHF TGTGCCACCAGGACAGGTGGTGATCAGCCCCAGCATTTT TRBJ1-5 - - TRBV15
CASSPPGGSGETQYF TGTGCCAGCAGCCCACCCGGGGGATCAGGAGAGACCCAGTACTTC TRBJ2-5 - - TRBV5-5
CASSPGQVYEQYF TGTGCCAGCAGTCCTGGACAGGTGTATGAGCAGTACTTC TRBJ2-7 - TRBD1 TRBV28
CASSPTGGVRGNQPQHF TGTGCCAGTAGCCCAACAGGGGGCGTAAGAGGCAATCAGCCCCAGCATTTT TRBJ1-5 - TRBD1 TRBV19
CASSPSLADRSYEQYF TGTGCCAGCAGTCCCTCCCTCGCCGACAGATCCTACGAGCAGTACTTC TRBJ2-7 - - TRBV27
CASSPQGGNQPQHF TGTGCCAGCAGCCCTCAGGGGGGCAATCAGCCCCAGCATTTT TRBJ1-5 - TRBD1 TRBV4-2
CASSQTGPSYEQYF TGTGCCAGCTCGCAGACAGGGCCCTCCTACGAGCAGTACTTC TRBJ2-7 - TRBD1 TRBV18
CSSSFASDSAFNTEAFF TGTTCCAGCAGCTTCGCTTCGGACTCAGCGTTTAACACTGAAGCTTTCTTT TRBJ1-1 - - TRBV7-9
CASSLDGGTYEQYF TGTGCCAGCAGCCTAGACGGAGGGACCTACGAGCAGTACTTC TRBJ2-7 once - TRBV28
CASSFVGGSYNEQFF TGTGCCAGCAGCTTCGTCGGGGGCTCCTACAATGAGCAGTTCTTC TRBJ2-1 - - TRBV7-8
CASSFSVAGPSSYEQYF TGCGCCAGCAGCTTTTCCGTGGCAGGGCCGAGCTCCTACGAGCAGTACTTC TRBJ2-7 - - TRBV5-1
CATSTPASGEYGEAFF TGTGCCACCAGCACCCCCGCATCAGGGGAGTATGGTGAAGCTTTCTTT TRBJ1-1 - - TRBV15
CASSFRQGGNQPQHF TGTGCCAGCAGTTTTCGACAGGGGGGCAATCAGCCCCAGCATTTT TRBJ1-5 - TRBD1 TRBV27
CASSLEWSHRGSIYEQYF TGTGCCAGCAGCTTGGAATGGTCTCACAGGGGAAGCATCTACGAGCAGTACTTC TRBJ2-7 - TRBD1 TRBV5-5
CASSQTGEQFF TGTGCCAGCAGCCAGACAGGCGAGCAGTTCTTC TRBJ2-1 - - TRBV27
CATSSHREQETQYF TGTGCCACCAGCAGCCACAGGGAACAAGAGACCCAGTACTTC TRBJ2-5 - - TRBV15
CASSQVGSGGTGTGELFF TGTGCCAGCAGCCAAGTGGGTAGCGGGGGGACCGGAACCGGGGAGCTGTTTTTT TRBJ2-2 - TRBD2 TRBV4-2
CASKPPQANYGYTF TGTGCCAGCAAACCCCCACAAGCTAACTATGGCTACACCTTC TRBJ1-2 - - TRBV6-5
CASSEYGWRTSGGTDTQYF TGTGCCAGCAGTGAATATGGATGGCGAACTAGCGGGGGCACAGATACGCAGTATTTT TRBJ2-3 - TRBD2 TRBV6-1
CSVPKNTYEQYF TGCAGCGTTCCCAAAAACACCTACGAGCAGTACTTC TRBJ2-7 - - TRBV29-1
CASSYTGTGDSYEQYF TGTGCCAGCAGCTATACCGGGACAGGTGACTCTTACGAGCAGTACTTC TRBJ2-7 - TRBD1 TRBV7-9
CASSYSGQTYGYTF TGTGCCAGCAGTTATTCGGGACAGACCTATGGCTACACCTTC TRBJ1-2 - TRBD1 TRBV6-5
CASSQGGQGAGTNEKLFF TGTGCCAGCAGCCAAGGGGGGCAGGGGGCTGGCACTAATGAAAAACTGTTTTTT TRBJ1-4 - TRBD1 TRBV4-2
CAISDRDRGEQPQHF TGTGCCATCAGTGACCGGGACAGGGGAGAGCAGCCCCAGCATTTT TRBJ1-5 - TRBD1 TRBV10-3
CAWSVRGGKSMDTQYF TGTGCCTGGAGTGTACGAGGCGGGAAGTCCATGGATACGCAGTATTTT TRBJ2-3 - - TRBV30
CASSFDRGGEQYF TGTGCCAGCAGCTTCGACAGGGGAGGCGAGCAGTACTTC TRBJ2-7 - TRBD1 TRBV14
CASSSSKTGVTWGYTF TGTGCCAGCAGCTCAAGTAAAACAGGGGTGACGTGGGGCTACACCTTC TRBJ1-2 - TRBD1 TRBV5-4
CASRRLGPEQFF TGTGCCAGCAGACGACTAGGGCCCGAGCAGTTCTTC TRBJ2-1 few - TRBV5-6
CASSRSTGTRNEKLFF TGTGCCAGCAGCCGATCCACAGGGACTAGGAACGAAAAACTGTTTTTT TRBJ1-4 few - TRBV28
CASSPGTSGKNEQFF TGTGCCAGCAGCCCCGGGACTAGCGGTAAGAATGAGCAGTTCTTC TRBJ2-1 - TRBD2 TRBV6-5
CASRPIGQGIPPLHF TGTGCCAGCAGACCTATTGGGCAGGGTATTCCACCCCTCCACTTT TRBJ1-6 - - TRBV11-2
CASIRQGAQPQHF TGTGCCAGCATCCGACAGGGGGCTCAGCCCCAGCATTTT TRBJ1-5 few TRBD1 TRBV7-8